This TCR beta chain was identified in a study of T cells in Graves' hyperthyroidism and ophthalmopathy (dated by TCRdb to about 2019). Study-wide context: Peripheral blood was sampled at the time of initial diagnosis, prior to any treatment. An independent validation cohort of around 19 hyperthyroidism patients and approximately 16 patients who later progressed to ophthalmopathy tested prospective prediction of ophthalmopathy. A discovery cohort of about 96 patients, about 44 with Graves' ophthalmopathy and 57 with stable Graves' hyperthyroidism, was used to find distinguishing TCR V-J signatures. The roughly 100 discovery patients were randomly divided into training and test sets at a 7:3 ratio. According to the paper, TCR Vbeta CDR3 sequencing was carried out on about 140 peripheral blood samples, which came from approximately 41 ophthalmopathy, 75 to 80 hyperthyroidism and approximately 17 progressor patients. Once sampling was done, hyperthyroidism patients were given methimazole at a starting dose of 30 mg daily, whereas ophthalmopathy patients were given high-dose intravenous methylprednisolone. In addition, the study compared T-cell repertoires in thyroid tissue and in blood from over 5 Graves' hyperthyroidism patients.

Stable Graves' hyperthyroidism was defined as the absence of progression to ophthalmopathy over 18 months of follow-up. Hyperthyroidism patients were newly diagnosed, had a disease duration of under 2 months, and were aged 18 to 65 years. Exclusion was applied to patients with uncontrolled infections, other autoimmune diseases, pregnancy or lactation. Clinical symptoms, serum thyroxine and TRAb, thyroid ultrasound, and orbital computed tomography formed the basis for the diagnoses. PBMCs were separated from roughly 9.3 ml of fresh peripheral blood using Ficoll-Paque density gradient centrifugation. Total RNA was extracted with Trizol reagent, and quality was checked on an Agilent 2100 Bioanalyzer. This clonotype was seen ten or more times. Its antigen is still unknown. Per-nucleotide qualities are absent, and no much larger clonotype sits a single base away. Study-wide conclusions, independent of this receptor: Sample size was not statistically predetermined, and investigators were not blinded to group allocation. Most expanded thyroid clonotypes (frequency above 0.001) were also detected in blood, a finding suggesting that blood repertoires may reflect thyroid immune responses. During validation, the model predicted progression to ophthalmopathy a median of approximately 6.5 months ahead of onset, with 60% to 71% sensitivity and under 85% specificity. Ophthalmopathy was separated from stable hyperthyroidism by a 13 V-J signature model, with about 88% sensitivity and about 81% specificity obtained in cross-validation and 80%/75% obtained in testing.

TCR beta CDR3 regions were amplified from RNA transcripts. The TCR CDR3 was subjected to a first round of RT-PCR using the HTBI primer set and the Qiagen OneStep RT-PCR kit. Libraries were constructed in a second round of multiplex PCR, after which size selection and purification were carried out. The libraries were sequenced on an Illumina HiSeq2000 using paired-end 100 bp reads. From the authors' description of their analysis: Raw data were processed with SOAPnuke, discarding reads with adapters, uncalled bases, mean Phred below 15, or no exact constant-primer or identifier match. COPE v1.2.5 was used to merge high-quality paired reads, and clonotypes were defined as unique nucleotide sequences. MiTCR v1.1 was used to align the clonotypes against IMGT TRBV, TRBD and TRBJ reference segments. Analysis was restricted to V-J combinations with a frequency above 0.0001, which covered roughly 99% of repertoires. A TCS score was defined as the ratio between F50 (clonal expansion) and ExV (chaos), using BLOSUM62-based TCRdist between CDR3 peptides within each V-J. Welch's t-statistics and random forest reduced around 510 V-J features to 13, which were used in a naive Bayes classifier (R e1071). The raw public reads went through TCRdb reprocessing: fastp at Q25, MiXCR clone calling, in-frame beta chains kept. Rows with one shared CDR3 protein collapse into an entry with the most common genes and DNA. These V and J calls originate from TCRdb's pipeline instead of the authors' own analysis. The sample table records 550,000 to 600,000 distinct CDR3 sequences; approximately 15% of these occur just once. The ten largest clones add up to 18% of the sample.

V ends up 4 bases short and J 5 bases short, with an unmatched junction base count of 4. The CDR1 and CDR2 encoded by the germline V gene are MDHEN and SYDVKM. The CDR3, from cysteine to phenylalanine, totals 15 residues. Only CDR3 DNA is held: 45 bases, read in frame from base 1. Sequenced: blood. The chain was built from TRBV28 and TRBJ2-1, and TRBD2 aligns with 11 junction nucleotides. This sequence was found in a woman aged 18-29 years with Graves' hyperthyroidism. The CDR3 in this case is CASSSDSGRDNEQFF. The DNA is TGTGCCAGCAGTTCGGATAGCGGGAGGGACAATGAGCAGTTCTTC.